This T cell receptor beta chain was documented in a study of Graves' ophthalmopathy and Graves' hyperthyroidism. Eligible hyperthyroidism cases comprised new diagnoses of under 2 months' duration in individuals aged 18 to 65. Scientists amplified the TCR beta CDR3 regions from RNA transcripts. RT-PCR was first run with HTBI primers, then multiplex PCR in a second round. TCRdb re-analysed the multiplex PCR reads in MiXCR, keeping a single row per CDR3 protein. The sample has about 1.2 million distinct CDR3 sequences; about 35% are singletons. Between the trimmed V and J ends, which lost 5 bases and 5 bases, there was a span of 20 bases. The CDR3 has 15 residues. The germline gives CDR1 SGHDT, CDR2 YYEEEE. This clonotype showed up many times. No antigen is known for it. Study results and caveats: For predicting ophthalmopathy progression, the model had about 71% sensitivity and nearly 75% specificity.

The gene calls are TRBV5-6 and TRBJ2-7; D possibly corresponds to TRBD2 (7 bases). The sequencing sample was made of peripheral blood or thyroid tissue (not recorded which). The sequence was collected from an adult man with Graves' hyperthyroidism. The CDR3 DNA reads TGTGCCAGCAGTTACCTTATGGGGGGGGCCGACGAGCAGTACTTC. It translates to CASSYLMGGADEQYF.